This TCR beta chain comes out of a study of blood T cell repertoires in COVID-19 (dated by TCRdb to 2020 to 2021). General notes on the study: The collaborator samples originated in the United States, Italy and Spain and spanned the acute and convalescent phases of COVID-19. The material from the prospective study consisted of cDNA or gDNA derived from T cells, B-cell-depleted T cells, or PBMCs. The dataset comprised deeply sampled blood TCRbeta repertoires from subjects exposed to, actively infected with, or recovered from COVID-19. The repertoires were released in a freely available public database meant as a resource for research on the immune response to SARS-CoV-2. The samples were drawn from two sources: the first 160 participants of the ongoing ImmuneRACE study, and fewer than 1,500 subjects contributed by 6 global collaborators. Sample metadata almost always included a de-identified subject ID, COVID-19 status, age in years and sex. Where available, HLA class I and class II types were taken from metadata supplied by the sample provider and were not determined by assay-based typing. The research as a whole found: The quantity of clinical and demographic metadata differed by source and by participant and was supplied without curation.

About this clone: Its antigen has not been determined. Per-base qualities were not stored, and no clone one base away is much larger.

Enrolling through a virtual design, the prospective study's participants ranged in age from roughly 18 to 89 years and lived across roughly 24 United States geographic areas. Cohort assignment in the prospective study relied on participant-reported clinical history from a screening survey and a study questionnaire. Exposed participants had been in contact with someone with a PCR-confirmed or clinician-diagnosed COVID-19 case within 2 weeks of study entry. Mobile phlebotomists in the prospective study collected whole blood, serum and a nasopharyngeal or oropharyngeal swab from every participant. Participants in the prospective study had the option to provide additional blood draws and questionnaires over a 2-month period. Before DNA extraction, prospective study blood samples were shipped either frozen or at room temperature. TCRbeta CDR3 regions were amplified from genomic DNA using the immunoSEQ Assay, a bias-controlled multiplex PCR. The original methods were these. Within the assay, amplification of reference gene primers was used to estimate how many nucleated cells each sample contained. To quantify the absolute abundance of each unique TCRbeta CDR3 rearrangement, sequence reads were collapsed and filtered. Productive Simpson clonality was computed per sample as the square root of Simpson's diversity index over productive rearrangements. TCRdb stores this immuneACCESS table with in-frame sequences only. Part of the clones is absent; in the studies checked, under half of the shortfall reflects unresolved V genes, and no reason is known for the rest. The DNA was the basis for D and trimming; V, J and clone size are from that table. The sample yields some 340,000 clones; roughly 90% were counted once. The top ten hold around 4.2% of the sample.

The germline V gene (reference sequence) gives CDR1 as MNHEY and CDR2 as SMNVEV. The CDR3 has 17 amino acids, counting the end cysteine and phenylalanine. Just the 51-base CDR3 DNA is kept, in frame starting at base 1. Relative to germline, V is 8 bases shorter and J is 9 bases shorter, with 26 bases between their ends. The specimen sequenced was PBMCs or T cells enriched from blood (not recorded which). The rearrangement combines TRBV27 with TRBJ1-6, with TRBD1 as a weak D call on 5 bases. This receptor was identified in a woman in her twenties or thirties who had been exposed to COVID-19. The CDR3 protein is CASFKLLGPSRSSPLHF. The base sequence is TGTGCCAGCTTCAAGCTGCTGGGGCCCTCCAGGAGTTCACCCCTCCACTTT.